This TCR beta chain was documented in a study of cytomegalovirus exposure and HLA in healthy donors. Overall study context: A prior study identified 117 million unique TCR beta sequences from roughly 180 million T cells.

General study points: Testing in vitro showed a few CMV-associated chains specific for CMV antigens. Excluded were some V segments that proved indistinguishable, including TRBV6-2 and TRBV6-3.

Remarks on this clone: Its target is not known.

The CDR3 runs to 13 residues. Germline CDR1 SGHRS, CDR2 YFSETQ. The V gene lost 2 bases and the J gene lost 5 bases, with 10 bases spanning the gap. The PCR was carried out with 60 Vbeta primers and 13 Jbeta primers. Clones were sequenced by immunoSEQ multiplex PCR, and TCRdb holds only the in-frame ones, with some missing. Of 130,000 or so clones listed, 75% to 80% are singletons. The V and J genes are TRBV5-1 and TRBJ2-5, with D maybe TRBD1 (6 bases). The specimen sequenced was PBMCs. The TCR originated in a female donor in good health and CMV-seronegative. The CDR3 region is CASSFSGVETQYF. For the CDR3, the DNA is TGCGCCAGCAGCTTCTCAGGGGTGGAGACCCAGTACTTC. The whole variable domain, remainder taken from reference TRBV5-1 and TRBJ2-5, is KAGVTQTPRYLIKTRGQQVTLSCSPISGHRSVSWYQQTPGQGLQFLFEYFSETQRNKGNFPGRFSGRQFSNSRSEMNVSTLELGDSALYLCASSFSGVETQYFGPGTRLLVL.